This TCR beta chain was identified in a study of shared clonotypes between healthy human individuals. Study-level points and caveats: It was observed that approximately 5% of naive CD4 clonotypes were shared across several donors.

Turning to this clone: Antigen unknown.

The CDR3 covers 17 residues. Germline V lookup: CDR1 SGHVS, CDR2 FNYEAQ. Trimming shortened V by 3 bases and J by 2 bases, and 16 bases separated the two germline ends. CD8 cells regarded as naive lacked CD45RO, were positively chosen for CCR7, and omitted terminally differentiated effector memory CD45RA+ cells. Sequencing used immunoSEQ multiplex PCR; TCRdb keeps in-frame clones, though not all of them. Counted here are about 2.2 million clones, 80% to 95% occurring once; the ten biggest clones make up roughly 1.7%. This sequence originates from a man younger than 30 in good health. Some clones in this sample may be carry-over from other donors' samples. The chain recombines TRBV7-6 with TRBJ2-2; D call uncertain. Sequencing input: naive CD8+ T cells from PBMCs. The DNA of the CDR3 is TGTGCCAGCAGCTTTCTCAACTCCTTAAGCAACACCGGGGAGCTGTTTTTT. It translates to CASSFLNSLSNTGELFF.